Following are 19 T cell receptor beta chains from one sample sequenced in a study of blood T cells in healthy people across ages (dated by TCRdb to between 2015 and 2017). The library relied on 5' RACE. Sequencing used an Illumina HiSeq 2500. A second PCR of about 6 to 11 cycles was run with a J-beta primer mix and a sample-barcoded 5' primer. The public reads were reprocessed in TCRdb via fastp at Q25 and MiXCR, keeping in-frame beta chains. Merged by CDR3 protein, the rows form single entries marked with the most common genes and DNA. The sample includes about 770,000 distinct CDR3 sequences, with around two fifths observed a single time. In total, the top ten clones hold roughly a fifth of the sample. The sequenced sample consisted of blood. These receptors all come from a man aged 55 to 70 in good health.

This clonotype occurred a few times. This sequence joins TRBV10-3 and TRBJ1-1; 12 nucleotides align to TRBD1. From germline, CDR1 is ENHRY and CDR2 SYGVKD. The length of the CDR3 is 18 residues. V trimming: 0 bases; J trimming: 5 bases; junction bases outside the gene matches: 10. The CDR3 spells CAISESIGTGGLSTEAFF. The CDR3 bases are TGTGCCATCAGTGAGTCGATCGGGACAGGGGGCTTAAGTACTGAAGCTTTCTTT.

The gene calls are TRBV6-5 and TRBJ2-7, with 8 bases matching TRBD2. Trimming took 5 bases from V and 4 from J; bases not matched to a gene: 7. The germline CDR1 and CDR2 sequences are MNHEY and SVGAGI. The CDR3 consists of 14 residues. Here the CDR3 reads CASSTGTSRYEQYF. The CDR3 DNA reads as TGTGCCAGCAGTACCGGGACTAGTAGGTACGAGCAGTACTTC.

This chain joins TRBV29-1 and TRBJ1-2, with 8 bases that match TRBD1. Trimming removed 7 bases from V and 6 bases from J; junction bases left unmatched: 7. The germline gives CDR1 SQVTM, CDR2 ANQGSEA. The CDR3 contains 12 residues. CDR3 sequence (DNA): TGCAGCGCTGAGGGACAGGCACATGGCTACACCTTC. Translated: CSAEGQAHGYTF. The whole variable domain, filled in from reference TRBV29-1 and TRBJ1-2, reads SAVISQKPSRDICQRGTSLTIQCQVDSQVTMMFWYRQQPGQSLTLIATANQGSEATYESGFVIDKFPISRPNLTFSTLTVSNMSPEDSSIYLCSAEGQAHGYTFGSGTRLTVV.

The chain recombines TRBV27 with TRBJ2-2; 9 bases are a match to TRBD2. CDR1 and CDR2 from the germline V gene are MNHEY and SMNVEV (reference sequence). The CDR3 is made up of 17 amino acids. V dropped 6 bases and J dropped 9; count of bases not matched to a gene: 17. The DNA for the CDR3 is TGTGCCAGCAGGCCGACCGGGACTAGCATGGGGAGCCGGGAGCTGTTTTTT. It is translated as CASRPTGTSMGSRELFF.

This clonotype has a handful of counts. The chain recombines TRBV6-2 or TRBV6-3 with TRBJ2-7; the match to TRBD2 covers 7 bases. V gave up 2 bases and J gave up 0 bases; unmatched junction bases: 7. CDR3 length: 16 amino acids. In germline, CDR1 is MNHEY, CDR2 SVGEGT. As DNA, the CDR3 is TGTGCCAGCAGTTACGGTCTAGCGGTTCACTCCTACGAGCAGTACTTC. Residues: CASSYGLAVHSYEQYF.

This chain connects TRBV7-9 to TRBJ2-5; the D is unclear. The tail of the sequence fits TRBJ2-7 better, so the J call may be wrong. From germline, CDR1 is SEHNR and CDR2 FQNEAQ (reference sequence). The CDR3 has 14 residues. The CDR3 spells CASSLARQSYEQYF. CDR3 bases: TGTGCCAGCAGCTTAGCTCGTCAGAGCTACGAGCAGTACTTC.

This clonotype was counted only a few times. The chain has TRBV7-2 and TRBJ2-1; the match to TRBD2 covers 10 bases. From germline, CDR1 is SGHTA and CDR2 FQGNSA. V dropped 2 bases and J dropped 13; count of bases not matched to a gene: 14. This CDR3 comprises 16 residues. The CDR3 bases are TGTGCCAGCAGCTTAAGTAGCGGGGGGACCCAAGAGACCCAGTTCTTC. It specifies CASSLSSGGTQETQFF.

This clonotype was detected only a few times. The chain couples TRBV9 to TRBJ2-1; the D call may be TRBD1 or TRBD2 (6 bases each). Trimming shortened V by 0 bases and J by 1 base, and 14 bases separated the two germline ends. This CDR3 comprises 17 residues. The V gene's germline CDR1 is SGDLS and CDR2 YYNGEE. The CDR3 sequence: CASSVGTGGGSYNEQFF. In DNA form, the CDR3 reads TGTGCCAGCAGCGTAGGGACCGGAGGGGGATCCTACAATGAGCAGTTCTTC.

This clonotype turned up a few times. The chain combines TRBV7-2 with TRBJ2-7; no clear D gene. The germline V gene encodes CDR1 SGHTA and CDR2 FQGNSA. The V and J ends lost 4 bases and 2 bases respectively, with 6 bases between them. The CDR3 has 12 residues. The CDR3 DNA reads TGTGCCAGCAGCTCAGTCACCTACGAGCAGTACTTC. Its translation is CASSSVTYEQYF. Full variable domain (rest looked up from reference TRBV7-2 and TRBJ2-7): GAGVSQSPSNKVTEKGKDVELRCDPISGHTALYWYRQSLGQGLEFLIYFQGNSAPDKSGLPSDRFSAERTGGSVSTLTIQRTQQEDSAVYLCASSSVTYEQYFGPGTRLTVT.

The chain joins TRBV9 to TRBJ1-4, with D possibly being TRBD1 (5 bases). Germline CDR1 SGDLS, CDR2 YYNGEE. This CDR3 is built from 15 residues. V shed 0 bases and J shed 1 base, with 7 bases lying between them. The CDR3 sequence is CASSVGGVTNEKLFF. DNA for the CDR3: TGTGCCAGCAGCGTAGGGGGGGTAACTAATGAAAAACTGTTTTTT.

J is TRBJ2-4 and V is TRBV19; D call uncertain. The end of the DNA aligns better with TRBJ2-7, so the J call may be wrong. Germline lookup yields CDR1 LNHDA and CDR2 SQIVND (reference sequence). This CDR3 has 12 residues. CDR3 loop: CASKSSVNEQYF. CDR3 sequence (DNA): TGTGCCAGCAAGAGCTCAGTAAACGAGCAGTACTTC.

This chain joins TRBV9 and TRBJ2-1; tentative D call: TRBD2 (5 bases). Between the trimmed V and J ends, which lost 0 bases and 2 bases, there was a span of 12 bases. The CDR3 has 16 residues. Germline CDR1 reads SGDLS; CDR2 reads YYNGEE. CDR3 region: CASSVERGNTYNEQFF. In DNA form, the CDR3 reads TGTGCCAGCAGCGTAGAGAGAGGGAATACCTACAATGAGCAGTTCTTC.

The gene calls are TRBV28 and TRBJ2-5; D not resolved. The V and J ends lost 1 base and 1 base respectively, with 7 bases between them. The germline V gene encodes CDR1 MDHEN and CDR2 SYDVKM. This CDR3 contains 14 residues. CDR3 amino acids: CASSLLTPQETQYF. CDR3 nucleotides: TGTGCCAGCAGTTTATTAACCCCCCAAGAGACCCAGTACTTC.

J is TRBJ1-5 and V is TRBV12-3 or TRBV12-4; 8 bases line up with TRBD1. After removal of 7 bases from V and 4 bases from J, the junction contained 3 bases not matched to a gene. The CDR3 has 13 residues. DNA for the CDR3: TGTGCCAGCACCCGGACAGGGAATCAGCCCCAGCATTTT. Its translation: CASTRTGNQPQHF.

The chain joins TRBV5-1 to TRBJ1-6, with 8 bases fitting TRBD1. Per germline, CDR1 SGHRS and CDR2 YFSETQ. CDR3 length: 18 residues. V shed 1 base, J shed 9 bases, and the junction held 15 bases outside the gene matches. This chain's CDR3 is CASSLRSPQTGVVSPLHF. As DNA, the CDR3 is TGCGCCAGCAGCTTGAGATCGCCACAGACAGGGGTCGTTTCACCCCTCCACTTT.

This clonotype was observed a handful of times. V usage is TRBV12-3 or TRBV12-4 and J usage is TRBJ1-2; D gene unclear. V lost 5 bases to trimming and J lost 7 bases, with 14 bases between them. The CDR3 loop spans 13 amino acids. CDR3 DNA: TGTGCCAGCAGTGTCCTGAGGGTTGGTGGCTACACCTTC. This sequence encodes CASSVLRVGGYTF.

The table lists this clonotype with many counts. The gene calls are TRBV7-2 and TRBJ2-7; no definite D call. Trimming pared 3 bases from V and 2 bases from J, leaving 8 bases between. The germline gives CDR1 SGHTA, CDR2 FQGNSA. This CDR3 spans 13 amino acids. The CDR3 DNA is TGTGCCAGCAGCTTTCCCACCGCCTACGAGCAGTACTTC. Its translation is CASSFPTAYEQYF.

The chain is built from TRBV12-3 or TRBV12-4 and TRBJ2-1, with TRBD2 matching over 12 bases. Trimming cost V 6 bases and J 4 bases; bases outside gene matches: 7. The CDR3 spans 16 residues. The CDR3 DNA is TGTGCCAGCAGGTTTAGGGGGACTAGCGGGTACAATGAGCAGTTCTTC. Translating gives CASRFRGTSGYNEQFF.

Many counts were recorded for this clonotype. This chain uses TRBV12-3 or TRBV12-4 with TRBJ1-2; D might be TRBD1 (5 bases). This CDR3 comprises 15 residues. Trimming pared 3 bases from V and 2 bases from J, leaving 13 bases between. CDR3 loop: CASSFSGTANYGYTF. As DNA, the CDR3 is TGTGCCAGCAGTTTCTCCGGGACGGCGAACTATGGCTACACCTTC.